These 32 T cell receptor beta chains came from one sample sequenced in a study of blood T cells in healthy people across ages. A second PCR, run for roughly 7 to 11 cycles, used a sample-barcoded 5' primer plus a J-beta primer mix. TCRdb reprocessed the 5' RACE reads via MiXCR and lists one record per CDR3 protein. In the table there are approximately 940,000 distinct CDR3 sequences, around 49% of which are singletons. Sequencing was performed on blood. These TCRs come from a man aged 25-45 years in good health.

This clonotype turned up a few times. V and J are TRBV11-2 and TRBJ2-1; 12 positions agree with TRBD2. The V gene end was trimmed by 4 bases and the J gene end by 6 bases; junction bases not matched to a gene: 7. This CDR3 spans 16 amino acids. CDR1 and CDR2 from the germline V gene are SGHAT and FQNNGV. The CDR3 loop reads CASSWRLAGDLNEQFF. In DNA form, the CDR3 reads TGTGCCAGCAGCTGGAGACTAGCGGGGGACCTCAATGAGCAGTTCTTC.

This clonotype was picked up a small number of times. The genes are TRBV6-2 or TRBV6-3 and TRBJ2-1; D possibly corresponds to TRBD1 (6 bases). Deletions cut 1 base from V and 0 bases from J, with 13 bases between. The CDR3 is 17 residues long. Germline CDR1 reads MNHEY; CDR2 reads SVGEGT. The CDR3 bases are TGTGCCAGCAGTTACTGGGGGCAGGGTAGCTCCTACAATGAGCAGTTCTTC. Amino acids: CASSYWGQGSSYNEQFF.

This chain joins TRBV20-1 and TRBJ2-7; D is unclear. Trimming cost V 3 bases and J 0 bases, with 15 bases left between them. Germline CDR1 DFQATT, CDR2 SNEGSKA (reference sequence). The length of the CDR3 is 15 residues. CDR3 DNA sequence: TGCAGTGCTAGGGCGGTGAGGTCTTACTCCTACGAGCAGTACTTC. It specifies CSARAVRSYSYEQYF.

This clonotype was counted ten times or more. This clone may be a read error of a much larger clone one base away. This chain joins TRBV7-2 and TRBJ2-3; weak D call: TRBD1 (5 bases). The V gene's germline CDR1 is SGHTA and CDR2 FQGNSA. CDR3 length equals 17 residues. V was pared by 3 bases and J by 6 bases, with 22 bases between. Here the CDR3 reads CASSFPRGRALGDTQYF. In nucleotides, the CDR3 is TGTGCCAGCAGCTTTCCAAGGGGCCGAGCTTTGGGGGATACGCAGTATTTT.

This clonotype was seen repeatedly, ten times or more. This sequence joins TRBV29-1 and TRBJ2-7; D tentatively reads TRBD1 or TRBD2 (5 bases each). This CDR3 spans 15 amino acids. Trimming stripped 3 bases from V and 4 bases from J, with 19 bases between. Germline values: CDR1 SQVTM, CDR2 ANQGSEA. CDR3 protein: CSVESGQGQLYEQYF. In DNA form, the CDR3 reads TGCAGCGTTGAGTCGGGGCAGGGTCAACTGTACGAGCAGTACTTC.

V usage is TRBV5-1 and J usage is TRBJ2-3; the D gene is possibly TRBD1 (6 bases). V dropped 3 bases and J dropped 0 bases, with 14 bases sitting between them. The CDR3 length is 16 residues. Germline V lookup: CDR1 SGHRS, CDR2 YFSETQ. CDR3: CASSSGQTFSTDTQYF. For the CDR3, the DNA is TGCGCCAGCAGCTCCGGACAGACATTTAGCACAGATACGCAGTATTTT.

The rearrangement links TRBV7-9 to TRBJ2-5; D remains ambiguous. The germline V and J ends were trimmed by 3 bases and 1 base, with 12 bases remaining between them. Germline CDR1 and CDR2: SEHNR and FQNEAQ (reference sequence). The CDR3 extends over 15 amino acids. Written as DNA, the CDR3 is TGTGCCAGCAGCTTTTGGGTGGGAACCCAAGAGACCCAGTACTTC. Amino acid sequence: CASSFWVGTQETQYF.

As concerns this clonotype: The junction differs from germline at one of its ends, possibly a read error. This CDR3 is CAGSQSLAGYNEQFF. The CDR3 nucleotides are TGTGCCGGCAGCCAAAGCCTAGCAGGCTACAATGAGCAGTTCTTC. This sequence joins TRBV3-1 and TRBJ2-1, with a tentative D call TRBD2 (5 bases). The V gene's germline CDR1 is LGHDT and CDR2 YNNKEL (reference sequence). The CDR3 totals 15 residues.

This clonotype appeared a few times. The V and J genes are TRBV6-4 and TRBJ2-7, with D possibly TRBD1 on 5 matching bases. The ends were cut back, 6 bases at V and 3 bases at J, with 12 bases in the middle. Germline V gene sequence: CDR1 MRHNA, CDR2 SNTAGT. The CDR3 is made up of 13 amino acids. CDR3 DNA sequence: TGTGCCAGCAGGCCACTGGGGCGCTACGAGCAGTACTTC. It codes for CASRPLGRYEQYF.

The table lists this clonotype with a few counts. The chain links TRBV7-6 to TRBJ2-3, with a possible D match to TRBD2 (7 bases). CDR1 and CDR2 from the germline V gene are SGHVS and FNYEAQ. Trimming shortened V by 1 base and J by 7 bases, and 24 bases separated the two germline ends. The CDR3 is 18 residues long. The CDR3, as DNA: TGTGCCAGCAGCTTAGGAGCCCTTGGGGGGGGCGTCTTTCATACGCAGTATTTT. Amino acid sequence: CASSLGALGGGVFHTQYF. The full variable domain, its missing parts supplied by reference TRBV7-6 and TRBJ2-3, is GAGVSQSPRYKVTKRGQDVALRCDPISGHVSLYWYRQALGQGPEFLTYFNYEAQQDKSGLPNDRFSAERPEGSISTLTIQRTEQRDSAMYRCASSLGALGGGVFHTQYFGPGTRLTVL.

The sample holds one count of this clonotype. The chain employs TRBV20-1 and TRBJ2-7, with D possibly TRBD1 on 6 matching bases. Looked up from germline, CDR1 is DFQATT and CDR2 is SNEGSKA (reference sequence). The CDR3 is 15 amino acids. Trimming removed 5 bases from V and 0 bases from J, with 17 bases in between. The CDR3 region has the DNA TGCAGTGCTGGTAGAACAGGGAAGAGCTCCTACGAGCAGTACTTC. Its translation: CSAGRTGKSSYEQYF.

This clonotype was counted a few times. The V gene is TRBV7-2, the J gene TRBJ2-5, with D maybe TRBD1 (6 bases). The CDR3 contains 13 residues. The ends were cut back, 2 bases at V and 5 bases at J, with 9 bases in the middle. Germline V gene sequence: CDR1 SGHTA, CDR2 FQGNSA. CDR3 in amino acids: CASSLNRDETQYF. DNA of the CDR3: TGTGCCAGCAGCTTAAACAGGGATGAGACCCAGTACTTC.

The rearrangement joins TRBV7-2 to TRBJ2-2; tentative D call: TRBD1 (6 bases). The CDR3 contains 15 residues. Germline V gives CDR1 SGHTA, CDR2 FQGNSA. V lost 5 bases and J 3 bases, leaving 13 bases between the germline ends. The CDR3, as DNA: TGTGCCAGCAGCCGGATTACAGGGTACACCGGGGAGCTGTTTTTT. Translation gives CASSRITGYTGELFF.

The chain recombines TRBV12-3 or TRBV12-4 with TRBJ2-1; 7 positions agree with TRBD2. V lost 7 bases, J lost 0 bases, and 6 bases stayed unmatched. This CDR3 is 15 amino acids long. This CDR3 is CASTVSGASYNEQFF. The CDR3 nucleotides read TGTGCCAGCACCGTGAGCGGGGCCTCCTACAATGAGCAGTTCTTC.

This clonotype has ten or more counts. The rearrangement links TRBV4-2 to TRBJ2-6, with no clear D. Germline V gene data show CDR1 as LGHNA and CDR2 as YNFKEQ. The CDR3 consists of 16 residues. Trimming left V 0 bases short and J 0 bases short, with 6 bases between. Here the CDR3 DNA reads TGTGCCAGCAGCCAAGATCTCAACTCTGGGGCCAACGTCCTGACTTTC. It yields the protein CASSQDLNSGANVLTF.

Only a few counts were recorded for this clonotype. The V gene is TRBV7-6, the J gene TRBJ2-5; 9 bases fit TRBD2. Germline CDR1 SGHVS, CDR2 FNYEAQ. This CDR3 has 16 amino acids. V shed 1 base and J 5 bases; nucleotides not matched to a gene: 8. The DNA of the CDR3 is TGTGCCAGCAGCTTAGGAGCGGGACTAGCAGGCGAGACCCAGTACTTC. Translating gives CASSLGAGLAGETQYF.

This sequence joins TRBV20-1 and TRBJ2-4; D might be TRBD1 (5 bases). The germline gives CDR1 DFQATT, CDR2 SNEGSKA (reference sequence). V was shortened by 6 bases and J by 0 bases, with 18 bases between the two germline ends. The CDR3 is 16 amino acids. The CDR3 here is CSAIIGHLLAKNIQYF. The CDR3 DNA follows: TGCAGTGCGATCATAGGACACCTACTAGCCAAAAACATTCAGTACTTC.

As to this clonotype: At one end, the junction sequence differs from germline, possibly due to a read error. The chain couples TRBV12-3 or TRBV12-4 to TRBJ2-3; 8 positions agree with TRBD2. The CDR3 is 18 residues long. CDR3 in DNA: TGTGCCAGCAGTTTAGTAGGGACCGGGACTAGTAGCACAGATGCGCAGTATTTT. This encodes CASSLVGTGTSSTDAQYF.

This clonotype was seen a handful of times. The gene calls are TRBV6-5 and TRBJ2-1; D gene uncertain. The CDR3 runs to 13 residues. Germline V CDR1 and CDR2: MNHEY, SVGAGI. With 10 bases removed from V and 0 bases from J, the gap between germline ends came to 10 bases. The CDR3 DNA follows: TGTGCCATCGCGTCTAGCTCCTACAATGAGCAGTTCTTC. Its protein product is CAIASSSYNEQFF.

J is TRBJ2-1 and V is TRBV6-2 or TRBV6-3; a possible D gene is TRBD2 (6 bases). CDR3 size: 14 residues. Germline lookup yields CDR1 MNHEY and CDR2 SVGEGT. The V and J ends lost 2 bases and 6 bases respectively, with 11 bases between them. This CDR3 is CASSYGGNRNEQFF. CDR3 DNA sequence: TGTGCCAGCAGTTACGGCGGGAACCGCAATGAGCAGTTCTTC.

This rearrangement joins TRBV7-9 to TRBJ2-7; D gene ambiguous. Trimming took off 5 bases at V and 0 bases at J, with 11 bases between the two ends. CDR1 and CDR2 from the germline V gene are SEHNR and FQNEAQ (reference sequence). The CDR3 totals 14 residues. The CDR3 region is CASSIGDFSYEQYF. CDR3 in DNA: TGTGCCAGCAGCATAGGAGACTTCTCCTACGAGCAGTACTTC.

CDR3 DNA sequence: TGTGCCAGCAGCCCCCAAGCGGGGGGGCCTGAGACCCAGTACTTC. It is translated as CASSPQAGGPETQYF. V usage is TRBV7-2 and J usage is TRBJ2-7; 10 nucleotides agree with TRBD2. The DNA end lines up better with TRBJ2-5; the J call may be wrong. From germline, CDR1 is SGHTA and CDR2 FQGNSA. This CDR3 has 15 amino acids.

This chain connects TRBV20-1 to TRBJ2-1, with 11 bases fitting TRBD1. The CDR3 spans 17 residues. J was trimmed by 13 bases and V by 0 bases; bases with no gene match: 17. Germline V CDR1 and CDR2: DFQATT, SNEGSKA (reference sequence). The CDR3 DNA is TGCAGTGCTAGAGATAATAGGGACAGGGGGTGGCAAGAGACCCAGTTCTTC. It is translated as CSARDNRDRGWQETQFF.

The table lists this clonotype with a count of one. V and J are TRBV4-1 and TRBJ2-3; 9 bases match TRBD2. The V and J ends lost 0 bases and 5 bases, in that order; junction bases with no gene match: 12. The CDR3 has 18 residues. Germline CDR1 and CDR2: MGHRA and YSYEKL. CDR3 coding DNA: TGCGCCAGCAGCCAAGAGATGGCTAGCGGGGTTCGGGGAGATACGCAGTATTTT. It is translated as CASSQEMASGVRGDTQYF.

Concerning this clonotype: This clone may be a read error of a much larger clone one base away. The rearrangement joins TRBV29-1 to TRBJ2-1; 8 bases match TRBD1. From germline, CDR1 is SQVTM and CDR2 ANQGSEA. There are 12 residues in the CDR3. V lost 7 bases, J lost 12 bases, and 11 bases stayed unmatched. The CDR3 bases are TGCAGCGGTTTCGGACAGGGATCGGGGCAGTTCTTC. Its translation is CSGFGQGSGQFF.

This clonotype has more than one count but fewer than ten. V usage is TRBV18 and J usage is TRBJ1-2, with TRBD1 as a possible D gene (5 bases). V gave up 6 bases and J gave up 2 bases, with 13 bases separating them. The CDR3 extends over 14 amino acids. Germline CDR1 KGHSH, CDR2 LQKENI. As DNA, the CDR3 is TGTGCCAGCTCCCAAGGGGACTGGAACTATGGCTACACCTTC. It yields the protein CASSQGDWNYGYTF.

This clonotype came up a few times. V gene TRBV20-1 combines with J gene TRBJ2-3, with 11 bases aligning to TRBD2. Trimming cost V 4 bases and J 2 bases; bases outside gene matches: 2. The CDR3 runs 14 residues. CDR1 and CDR2 (germline): DFQATT, SNEGSKA (reference sequence). The CDR3 nucleotides are TGCAGTGCTATACTAGCGGGGGCCACAGATACGCAGTATTTT. Residues: CSAILAGATDTQYF.

The chain carries TRBV18 and TRBJ2-1; TRBD2 might be the D (5 bases). The V gene lost 6 bases and the J gene lost 3 bases, with 9 bases spanning the gap. The CDR3 is 13 amino acids. CDR1 is KGHSH and CDR2 is LQKENI in the germline V gene. CDR3 in amino acids: CASSPGIYNEQFF. CDR3 bases: TGTGCCAGCTCCCCCGGGATCTACAATGAGCAGTTCTTC.

This chain connects TRBV15 to TRBJ1-2; perhaps TRBD1 as D (5 bases). CDR1 LNHNV and CDR2 YYDKDF come from the germline V gene (reference sequence). V lost 0 bases and J 6 bases, leaving 11 bases between the germline ends. There are 14 residues in the CDR3. CDR3 sequence (DNA): TGTGCCACCAGCAGAGATCAGATAGGGGATGGCTACACCTTC. Protein: CATSRDQIGDGYTF.

V usage is TRBV24-1 and J usage is TRBJ2-7, with D possibly being TRBD1 (6 bases). V was trimmed by 7 bases and J by 0 bases, leaving 15 bases between them. Germline CDR1 KGHDR, CDR2 SFDVKD. The CDR3 totals 15 residues. For the CDR3, the DNA is TGTGCCACCAGCTCATGGACAGACAGCTCCTACGAGCAGTACTTC. As protein: CATSSWTDSSYEQYF.

This clonotype was seen at least ten times. The chain has TRBV7-2 and TRBJ1-2; D is unclear. Between the trimmed V and J ends, which lost 3 bases and 3 bases, there was a span of 11 bases. This CDR3 is built from 14 residues. Germline assignment: CDR1 SGHTA and CDR2 FQGNSA. The chain's CDR3 is CASSLSTAYYGYTF. CDR3 in DNA: TGTGCCAGCAGCTTGTCAACAGCCTACTATGGCTACACCTTC. The variable domain in full, completed from reference TRBV7-2 and TRBJ1-2, reads GAGVSQSPSNKVTEKGKDVELRCDPISGHTALYWYRQSLGQGLEFLIYFQGNSAPDKSGLPSDRFSAERTGGSVSTLTIQRTQQEDSAVYLCASSLSTAYYGYTFGSGTRLTVV.

The J gene is TRBJ2-4, the V gene TRBV5-1; 8 bases align to TRBD1. The length of the CDR3 is 17 residues. V gave up 3 bases and J gave up 1 base; unmatched junction bases: 9. The V gene's germline CDR1 is SGHRS and CDR2 YFSETQ. CDR3: CASSSSGQGNAKNIQYF. As DNA, the CDR3 is TGCGCCAGCAGCTCTTCCGGACAGGGAAATGCCAAAAACATTCAGTACTTC.